The rows below give T cell receptor beta chains drawn from one sample of a study of vaccination and CD4 T cells after COVID-19. These receptors are not linked to any known antigen. Each CDR3 protein is one row after TCRdb ran MiXCR on the PCR reads. There are thousands of distinct CDR3 sequences in the sample; just over 40% occur only once, and about 40% lies in the top ten. Sequenced input: CD4+ T cells from blood, cultured in vitro. These receptors originate from a human donor in good health. The CDR3 runs from the conserved cysteine through the conserved F or W. D genes are given only for firm matches. Some rows mark clone size as missing; the rest say once, few, many or name a class of expanded clone.

d_call j_call v_call clone_size cdr3_nt cdr3_aa
TRBD2 TRBJ2-5 TRBV7-9 once TGTGCCAGCATCCCCGGGTGGACTAGCGGACCTAAGGCGGAGACCCAGTACTTC CASIPGWTSGPKAETQYF
. TRBJ2-7 TRBV7-2 few TGTGCCAGCAGCAGTAAGGGGGAGAGCTACGAGCAGTACTTC CASSSKGESYEQYF
. TRBJ1-6 TRBV14 . TGTGCCAGCAGCCAAGATCCGTCGGGCCCAGGGTTTTGGAATTCACCCCTCCACTTT CASSQDPSGPGFWNSPLHF
. TRBJ1-2 TRBV7-9 few TGTGCCAGCAGCCCCCTGGGGGGCCCGAGAAGCTTTGGCTACACCTTC CASSPLGGPRSFGYTF
. TRBJ1-1 TRBV10-3 . TGTGCCATCGGGAGGGGACTGAACACTGAAGCTTTCTTT CAIGRGLNTEAFF
. TRBJ2-5 TRBV6-5 few TGTGCCAGCAGTTTTGCCTCCGGGGGAAACCCGTACTTC CASSFASGGNPYF
. TRBJ2-2 TRBV7-2 . TGTGCCAGCAGCTTAGGGCCCCGCCGAGCCGGGGAGCTGTTTTTT CASSLGPRRAGELFF
TRBD2 TRBJ2-3 TRBV7-2 . TGTGCCAGCAGAAAGGGACTAGCGGGTAGAGATACGCAGTATTTT CASRKGLAGRDTQYF
. TRBJ1-5 TRBV27 few TGTGCCAGCCGCAAGGGAGGTACGGTGTGGCAGCCCCAGCATTTT CASRKGGTVWQPQHF
TRBD1 TRBJ1-2 TRBV2 . TGTGCCAGCAGCCTAAAACCCGGACAGGGGTATGGCTACACCTTC CASSLKPGQGYGYTF
TRBD1 TRBJ1-2 TRBV28 few TGTGCCAGCGGGGAAACAGGGGCGCGATTATCCTCCTATGGCTACACCTTC CASGETGARLSSYGYTF
TRBD1 TRBJ1-1 TRBV12-3/TRBV12-4 . TGTGCCAGCAGTGAAGGACAGGGAGGCACTGAAGCTTTCTTT CASSEGQGGTEAFF
TRBD2 TRBJ2-4 TRBV20-1 . TGCAGTGCCCTCCGGGGGTCTAGCGGCTTGGCCAAAAACATTCAGTACTTC CSALRGSSGLAKNIQYF
. TRBJ1-5 TRBV19 . TGTGCCAGTAGTATAGAGGACAATCAGCCCCAGCATTTT CASSIEDNQPQHF
TRBD2 TRBJ2-7 TRBV6-2/TRBV6-3 . TGTGCCAGCAGTTGGACTAGCGGGGGGTTGTACGAGCAGTACTTC CASSWTSGGLYEQYF
TRBD2 TRBJ2-1 TRBV6-1 . TGTGCCAGCACCCGGCCGAGCGGGGGGCTATCAAGCTCCTACAATGAGCAGTTCTTC CASTRPSGGLSSSYNEQFF
. TRBJ1-2 TRBV7-2 . TGTGCCAGCAGGATGGAGCTAGCTAACTATGGCTACACCTTC CASRMELANYGYTF
. TRBJ1-1 TRBV19 once TGTGCCAGTAGTTGGGGTGGCCCTGAAGCTTTCTTT CASSWGGPEAFF
TRBD2 TRBJ2-5 TRBV12-3/TRBV12-4 . TGTGCCAGCAGTTGGGGGGGTATATGGGAGACCCAGTACTTC CASSWGGIWETQYF
. TRBJ2-7 TRBV1 once TGCACCAGCAGCCAAGATGGCGCCAGACCCTACGAGCAGTACTTC CTSSQDGARPYEQYF
TRBD2 TRBJ2-5 TRBV20-1 . TGCAGTGCCCCACCCCCGGGCGGGAGCGAGACCCAGTACTTC CSAPPPGGSETQYF
. TRBJ2-7 TRBV5-1 few TGCGCCAGCAGCAGATTCTACAGGGAGAGCTCCTACGAGCAGTACTTC CASSRFYRESSYEQYF
. TRBJ1-1 TRBV7-9 . TGTGCCAGCAGCTTAGAAGTGAACACTGAAGCTTTCTTT CASSLEVNTEAFF
TRBD1 TRBJ2-7 TRBV20-1 few TGCAGTGCTAGGGTACCGGACAGGCTGGCCTACGAGCAGTACTTC CSARVPDRLAYEQYF